This TCR beta chain was captured by sequencing in a study of blood T cell repertoires in COVID-19. Study as a whole: The cDNA or gDNA used as material had been derived from T cells, B-cell-depleted T cells, or PBMCs.

As processed by the authors: By means of reference gene primer amplification, nucleated cell counts were estimated. Sequenced by immunoSEQ multiplex PCR; TCRdb stores in-frame clones only, minus some. V and J calls plus clone size are reproduced from that table; the DNA served to infer D and trimming. Of about 49,000 clones in the sample, less than 90% were seen once. The CDR3 has 16 amino acids. V trimming: 5 bases; J trimming: 3 bases; junction bases outside the gene matches: 9. Germline V lookup: CDR1 SEHNR, CDR2 FQNEAQ (reference sequence). What was sequenced was peripheral blood. This TCR derives from a human donor in a cohort sampled during active COVID-19. The J gene is TRBJ1-5, the V gene TRBV7-9; 8 nucleotides agree with TRBD1. The CDR3 here is CASSRVGDRFNQPQHF. The CDR3 coding sequence is TGTGCCAGCAGCCGGGTTGGGGACAGGTTCAATCAGCCCCAGCATTTT.